These 22 T cell receptor beta chains came from one sample sequenced in a study of glioma-infiltrating T cells after dendritic cell vaccination. TCRdb keeps only in-frame clones here, not all; method: immunoSEQ multiplex PCR. The sample holds about 50,000 clones; 70% to 90% are singletons and the top ten take approximately 5.3%. Time point of the sample: after dendritic cell vaccination, including at tumor progression/relapse. Sequences were derived from blood, sampled after dendritic cell vaccination. All receptors derive from a human donor with glioblastoma.

The V gene is TRBV6-5, the J gene TRBJ2-1; D might be TRBD2 (7 bases). V dropped 2 bases and J dropped 4 bases, with 12 bases sitting between them. The CDR3 loop spans 15 amino acids. The germline CDR1 and CDR2 sequences are MNHEY and SVGAGI. DNA of the CDR3: TGTGCCAGCAGTTACGGGGCGGGGGCGTACAATGAGCAGTTCTTC. Its translation is CASSYGAGAYNEQFF.

The chain recombines TRBV7-8 with TRBJ2-1, with 8 bases aligning to TRBD2. Germline CDR1 is SGHVS and CDR2 is FQNEAQ. The CDR3 extends over 15 amino acids. Losses at the gene ends were 0 bases for V and 7 bases for J; bases not matched to a gene: 5. CDR3 nucleotide sequence: TGTGCCAGCAGCTTAGCGCCGGGACTAGTAAATGAGCAGTTCTTC. It encodes CASSLAPGLVNEQFF.

The CDR3 DNA follows: TGTGCCAGCAGTCGTACCAGGGTCGGGGAGACCCAGTACTTC. Translated, it gives CASSRTRVGETQYF. The chain joins TRBV6-5 to TRBJ2-5; the D gene is possibly TRBD1 (5 bases). Between the trimmed V and J ends, which lost 5 bases and 5 bases, there was a span of 15 bases. CDR1 and CDR2 from the germline V gene are MNHEY and SVGAGI. The CDR3 totals 14 residues.

The gene calls are TRBV6-1 and TRBJ2-7; the D gene is possibly TRBD1 (5 bases). Germline CDR1 is MNHNS and CDR2 is SASEGT. CDR3 length equals 15 residues. V lost 3 bases to trimming and J lost 1 base, with 13 bases between them. CDR3 loop: CASSDWYRSSYEQYF. The CDR3 bases are TGTGCCAGCAGTGATTGGTACAGGTCTTCCTACGAGCAGTACTTC.

Of note for this clone: One end of the junction fails to match germline, which may point to a read error. The chain recombines TRBV13 with TRBJ2-7; TRBD2 agrees at 11 bases. This CDR3 is built from 17 residues. Germline lookup yields CDR1 PRHDT and CDR2 FYEKMQ (reference sequence). CDR3 region: CASSPTGTSGTHGEQCF. In nucleotides, the CDR3 is TGTGCCAGCAGCCCAACCGGGACTAGCGGCACTCACGGCGAGCAGTGCTTC.

CDR3 bases: TGTGCCAGCAGCATGACAGGGGATCGAGAAAAACTGTTTTTT. Translation gives CASSMTGDREKLFF. This chain connects TRBV7-9 to TRBJ1-4; 8 positions agree with TRBD1. V was clipped by 5 bases and J by 8 bases; unmatched bases: 7. This CDR3 contains 14 residues. Germline-derived CDR1 and CDR2 are SEHNR and FQNEAQ (reference sequence). The whole variable domain, remainder taken from reference TRBV7-9 and TRBJ1-4, is DTGVSQNPRHKITKRGQNVTFRCDPISEHNRLYWYRQTLGQGPEFLTYFQNEAQLEKSRLLSDRFSAERPKGSFSTLEIQRTEQGDSAMYLCASSMTGDREKLFFGSGTQLSVL.

This clone was picked up one time. The rearrangement uses TRBV30 and TRBJ2-3; 11 bases fit TRBD2. Germline V gene sequence: CDR1 GTSNPN, CDR2 SVGIG (reference sequence). This CDR3 has 15 residues. V shed 5 bases and J 5 bases; nucleotides not matched to a gene: 9. The CDR3 DNA follows: TGTGCCTGGGACACTAGCGGGAGATCGATAGATACGCAGTATTTT. Its translation: CAWDTSGRSIDTQYF. Full variable domain (remainder filled in from reference TRBV30 and TRBJ2-3): SQTIHQWPATLVQPVGSPLSLECTVEGTSNPNLYWYRQAAGRGLQLLFYSVGIGQISSEVPQNLSASRPQDRQFILSSKKLLLSDSGFYLCAWDTSGRSIDTQYFGPGTRLTVL.

The chain has TRBV5-4 and TRBJ2-7; 12 bases are shared with TRBD2. The CDR3 extends over 17 amino acids. Germline lookup yields CDR1 SGHNT and CDR2 YYREEE (reference sequence). Losses at the gene ends were 5 bases for V and 7 bases for J; bases not matched to a gene: 16. This chain's CDR3 is CASSQPPGLAGREEQYF. As DNA, the CDR3 is TGTGCCAGCAGTCAACCCCCGGGACTAGCGGGTCGTGAGGAGCAGTACTTC.

V usage is TRBV18 and J usage is TRBJ1-4, with D hard to call. V lost 3 bases, J lost 5 bases, and 16 bases lay in between. This CDR3 is built from 16 residues. The V gene's germline CDR1 is KGHSH and CDR2 LQKENI. This chain's CDR3 is CASSPSPAVGNEKLFF. CDR3 DNA sequence: TGTGCCAGCTCACCGTCCCCCGCGGTAGGAAATGAAAAACTGTTTTTT.

The chain employs TRBV30 and TRBJ1-6; the D is unclear. This CDR3 comprises 12 residues. Germline V gives CDR1 GTSNPN, CDR2 SVGIG (reference sequence). V lost 3 bases and J lost 10, with 10 bases in between. In DNA form, the CDR3 reads TGTGCCTGGAGCGTATTATCCTCACCCCTCCACTTT. Translated, it gives CAWSVLSSPLHF.

The CDR3 here is CASTRTSGSRVGYEQYF. Written as DNA, the CDR3 is TGTGCCAGCACTCGGACTAGCGGGAGTCGGGTCGGATACGAGCAGTACTTC. The chain recombines TRBV28 with TRBJ2-7; TRBD2 agrees at 13 bases. CDR1 is MDHEN, CDR2 SYDVKM, per germline. The V and J ends lost 7 bases and 4 bases, in that order; junction bases with no gene match: 13. This CDR3 contains 17 residues. Combining the CDR3 with reference TRBV28 and TRBJ2-7 gives the whole variable domain DVKVTQSSRYLVKRTGEKVFLECVQDMDHENMFWYRQDPGLGLRLIYFSYDVKMKEKGDIPEGYSVSREKKERFSLILESASTNQTSMYLCASTRTSGSRVGYEQYFGPGTRLTVT.

The chain couples TRBV10-3 to TRBJ1-4; D gene uncertain. Trimming shortened V by 4 bases and J by 2 bases, and 11 bases separated the two germline ends. The CDR3 runs 15 residues. CDR1 and CDR2 from the germline V gene are ENHRY and SYGVKD. CDR3 in amino acids: CAISGVGATNEKLFF. Here the CDR3 DNA reads TGTGCCATCAGTGGTGTCGGTGCCACTAATGAAAAACTGTTTTTT.

Here the CDR3 reads CASSQVSGNTIYF. Here the CDR3 DNA reads TGTGCCAGCAGCCAGGTCTCTGGAAACACCATATATTTT. The chain links TRBV9 to TRBJ1-3, with unresolved D. CDR1 and CDR2 (germline): SGDLS, YYNGEE. This CDR3 region has 13 residues. V gave up 4 bases and J gave up 0 bases, with 5 bases separating them.

This rearrangement joins TRBV7-8 to TRBJ1-5, with 9 bases identical to TRBD1. The germline gives CDR1 SGHVS, CDR2 FQNEAQ. CDR3 size: 16 residues. The ends lost 5 bases at V and 3 bases at J; junction bases unmatched: 8. CDR3 amino acids: CASSSPDRGYNQPQHF. The DNA of the CDR3 is TGTGCCAGCAGCAGCCCGGACAGGGGTTACAATCAGCCCCAGCATTTT.

The chain has TRBV30 and TRBJ2-7; D gene ambiguous. With 2 bases removed from V and 0 bases from J, the gap between germline ends came to 5 bases. CDR1 is GTSNPN and CDR2 is SVGIG in the germline V gene (reference sequence). The CDR3 is 12 amino acids. DNA for the CDR3: TGTGCCTGGAGTAGTAGCTCCTACGAGCAGTACTTC. Protein product: CAWSSSSYEQYF.

This chain links TRBV2 with TRBJ2-7; TRBD2 matches at 9 bases. This CDR3 has 11 amino acids. CDR1 and CDR2 (germline): SNHLY, FYNNEI. V shed 9 bases, J shed 6 bases, and the junction held 3 bases outside the gene matches. The CDR3 DNA reads as TGTGCCAGGGGACTAGCAGGCGAGCAGTACTTC. This gives the protein CARGLAGEQYF.

The genes are TRBV7-3 and TRBJ2-5; 8 bases match TRBD2. The germline V gene encodes CDR1 SGHTA and CDR2 FQGTGA. The CDR3 is 16 residues long. V dropped 6 bases and J dropped 5; count of bases not matched to a gene: 14. The CDR3 bases are TGTGCCAGCAGTCTGGGGCTAGCGGGTCTCAAGGAGACCCAGTACTTC. Translation gives CASSLGLAGLKETQYF.

J is TRBJ2-5 and V is TRBV7-2; D is possibly TRBD2 (5 bases). Looked up from germline, CDR1 is SGHTA and CDR2 is FQGNSA. This CDR3 is built from 13 residues. Trimming pared 3 bases from V and 7 bases from J, leaving 12 bases between. CDR3 sequence: CASSFGPAGTQYF. CDR3 DNA sequence: TGTGCCAGCAGCTTTGGGCCTGCGGGGACCCAGTACTTC.

The chain carries TRBV15 and TRBJ2-7, with TRBD1 matching over 10 bases. The CDR3 sequence is 15 residues long. V was clipped by 2 bases and J by 1 base; unmatched bases: 2. CDR1 is LNHNV, CDR2 YYDKDF, per germline (reference sequence). Here the CDR3 reads CATSRPGQGSYEQYF. In DNA, the CDR3 is TGTGCCACCAGCAGACCGGGACAGGGGTCCTACGAGCAGTACTTC.

This clone came up a few times. This sequence joins TRBV6-5 and TRBJ2-7, with D uncertain. The germline CDR1 and CDR2 sequences are MNHEY and SVGAGI. Deletions cut 6 bases from V and 5 bases from J, with 14 bases between. The CDR3 length is 13 residues. The chain's CDR3 is CASSPMIGNEQYF. In DNA, the CDR3 is TGTGCCAGCAGCCCCATGATCGGTAACGAGCAGTACTTC.

To note about this clone: This sample includes further DNA sequences coding for the same CDR3. V usage is TRBV29-1 and J usage is TRBJ2-7; the match to TRBD1 covers 7 bases. Germline assignment: CDR1 SQVTM and CDR2 ANQGSEA. After removal of 6 bases from V and 2 bases from J, the junction contained 1 base not matched to a gene. The CDR3 spans 11 residues. The CDR3 DNA follows: TGCAGCGTCGGACAGGCCTACGAGCAGTACTTC. The encoded protein is CSVGQAYEQYF.

This clone appeared once. The V and J genes are TRBV11-2 and TRBJ2-1, with 11 positions matching TRBD2. CDR1 is SGHAT, CDR2 FQNNGV, per germline. The V and J ends lost 5 bases and 5 bases, in that order; junction bases with no gene match: 5. The CDR3 loop spans 15 amino acids. The CDR3 sequence: CASSLSGRVHNEQFF. The CDR3 DNA follows: TGTGCCAGCAGCCTTAGCGGGAGGGTCCACAATGAGCAGTTCTTC.